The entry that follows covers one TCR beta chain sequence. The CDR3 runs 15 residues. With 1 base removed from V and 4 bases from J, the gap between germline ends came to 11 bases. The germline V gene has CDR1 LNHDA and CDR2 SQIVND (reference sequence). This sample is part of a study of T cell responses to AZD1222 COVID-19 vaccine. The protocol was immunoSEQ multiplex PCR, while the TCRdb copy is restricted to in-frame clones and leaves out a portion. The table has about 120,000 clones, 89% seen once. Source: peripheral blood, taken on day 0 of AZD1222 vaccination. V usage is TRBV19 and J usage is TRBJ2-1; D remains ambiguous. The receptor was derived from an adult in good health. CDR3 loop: CASSIAQRGYNEQFF. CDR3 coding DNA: TGTGCCAGTAGTATAGCGCAGCGAGGATACAATGAGCAGTTCTTC.